This section outlines one T cell receptor (beta chain) sequence together with its context. Germline CDR1 SGDLS, CDR2 YYNGEE. V dropped 0 bases and J dropped 7; count of bases not matched to a gene: 6. The CDR3 runs to 15 residues. The source of the sample is a study of radiation and T cells in renal cell carcinoma. Libraries were prepared by immunoSEQ multiplex PCR; TCRdb keeps only in-frame clonotypes and omits some of them. The sample yields roughly 75,000 clones, about four fifths seen once. The time point was: blood 2 weeks post-SBRT. Treatment reported: 15 Gy SBRT to primary tumor, nephrectomy 4 weeks later.

The sequence derives from a man aged 55-75 years with renal cell carcinoma. The rearrangement joins TRBV9 to TRBJ1-4; 7 nucleotides line up with TRBD1. The sample was blood, taken from a patient whose treatment included radiotherapy and nephrectomy. In DNA form, the CDR3 reads TGTGCCAGCAGCGTAGATTCGGGACAGTCTGAAAAACTGTTTTTT. This encodes CASSVDSGQSEKLFF.